This TCR beta chain is from a study of T cells in Graves' hyperthyroidism and ophthalmopathy. General observations from the study: Using 13 V-J features, a model discriminated ophthalmopathy from stable hyperthyroidism.

RNA transcripts yielded amplified TCR beta CDR3 regions. The HTBI primer set drove a first-round RT-PCR of the TCR CDR3. TCRdb fed the multiplex PCR reads into MiXCR, producing one record per CDR3 protein. The data hold around 250,000 distinct CDR3 sequences, with 13% to 15% observed a single time. This clonotype was counted many times. Antigen: not known. Investigators excluded patients with uncontrolled infection, other autoimmune disease, pregnancy or lactation. On the basis of clinical symptoms, serum thyroxine and TRAb, thyroid ultrasound and orbital computed tomography, diagnoses were made. First hyperthyroidism diagnosis is when the blood sample was obtained, before any ophthalmopathy symptoms. Germline CDR1 and CDR2: MNHEY and SMNVEV (reference sequence). V was cut by 5 bases and J by 4 bases, with 8 bases left in between. There are 12 residues in the CDR3.

The V and J genes are TRBV27 and TRBJ2-5; D ambiguous. This sequence originates from a woman aged 40 to 50 with Graves' hyperthyroidism that later progressed to Graves' ophthalmopathy. Sequenced material: blood. The DNA of the CDR3 is TGTGCCAGCAGTGTTAATGGAGAGACCCAGTACTTC. Protein: CASSVNGETQYF.